These 22 T cell receptor beta chains were all obtained from the same sample, sequenced in a study of Tregs in tolerant kidney transplant recipients. Data came from immunoSEQ multiplex PCR; TCRdb stores just in-frame clones and leaves some out. Of approximately 65,000 clones detected, around 83% appear once; the ten largest clones hold approximately 4%. The source material was CD4+ T cells from blood. The source of these receptors is a human donor in good health.

V is TRBV7-9 and J is TRBJ2-5; TRBD1 agrees at 8 bases. Trimming took 1 base from V and 5 from J; bases not matched to a gene: 3. Germline lookup yields CDR1 SEHNR and CDR2 FQNEAQ (reference sequence). CDR3 size: 14 residues. The CDR3 here is CASSLGTGRETQYF. DNA for the CDR3: TGTGCCAGCAGCTTAGGGACAGGGAGGGAGACCCAGTACTTC.

The chain is built from TRBV28 and TRBJ1-4; D is possibly TRBD1 (5 bases). Per germline, CDR1 MDHEN and CDR2 SYDVKM. V was pared by 10 bases and J by 0 bases, with 12 bases between. The length of the CDR3 is 14 residues. The CDR3 nucleotides are TGTGCCACCCGGGGCGCCCCAACTAATGAAAAACTGTTTTTT. Translation: CATRGAPTNEKLFF.

The chain recombines TRBV2 with TRBJ2-5, with 10 positions matching TRBD2. Germline CDR1 and CDR2: SNHLY and FYNNEI. V shed 10 bases and J 3 bases; nucleotides not matched to a gene: 8. The CDR3 contains 14 residues. The CDR3 DNA sequence: TGTGCCATCGAACTAGCGGGACTAGAAGAGACCCAGTACTTC. This translates into CAIELAGLEETQYF.

In this sample, this clone turned up a few times. The chain links TRBV6-1 to TRBJ1-1; D is ambiguous. CDR1 and CDR2 (germline): MNHNS, SASEGT. V lost 5 bases to trimming and J lost 3 bases, with 13 bases between them. The CDR3 totals 14 residues. This CDR3 is CASSLTLGDTEAFF. CDR3 DNA: TGTGCCAGCAGTCTCACCCTTGGAGACACTGAAGCTTTCTTT.

V gene TRBV27 combines with J gene TRBJ2-6; unclear D gene. Germline V gene data show CDR1 as MNHEY and CDR2 as SMNVEV (reference sequence). The V and J ends lost 6 bases and 0 bases respectively, with 9 bases between them. The CDR3 has 15 residues. For the CDR3, the DNA is TGTGCCAGCAGCCCAATTACCTCTGGGGCCAACGTCCTGACTTTC. It is translated as CASSPITSGANVLTF.

This chain links TRBV9 with TRBJ2-7, with TRBD2 matching over 8 bases. Germline V gene sequence: CDR1 SGDLS, CDR2 YYNGEE. The CDR3 is made up of 14 amino acids. V lost 3 bases to trimming and J lost 3 bases; unmatched junction nucleotides: 5. The CDR3 bases are TGTGCCAGCAGCGCTACGGGGGGGCTCTACGAGCAGTACTTC. Translation: CASSATGGLYEQYF.

The V and J genes are TRBV28 and TRBJ1-5; 9 bases map to TRBD1. From germline, CDR1 is MDHEN and CDR2 SYDVKM. This CDR3 has 16 residues. The V gene end was trimmed by 5 bases and the J gene end by 7 bases; junction bases not matched to a gene: 12. The CDR3 is CASSLILGQGRQPQHF. For the CDR3, the DNA is TGTGCCAGCAGTCTAATATTGGGACAGGGAAGACAGCCCCAGCATTTT.

This clone was found a few times. The same CDR3 is also encoded by other DNA sequences in this sample. The V gene is TRBV6-5, the J gene TRBJ2-7, with TRBD2 identical over 8 bases. The CDR3 is 15 amino acids. Looked up from germline, CDR1 is MNHEY and CDR2 is SVGAGI. V trimming: 5 bases; J trimming: 2 bases; junction bases outside the gene matches: 8. The CDR3: CASSPTERGTYEQYF. Written as DNA, the CDR3 is TGTGCCAGCAGTCCTACCGAGCGGGGGACCTACGAGCAGTACTTC.

V usage is TRBV18 and J usage is TRBJ1-1; D is possibly TRBD1 (6 bases). Germline values: CDR1 KGHSH, CDR2 LQKENI. The V gene lost 3 bases and the J gene lost 6 bases, with 20 bases spanning the gap. This CDR3 contains 16 residues. As DNA, the CDR3 is TGTGCCAGCTCACCGGTCCCACCACAGGGCTCCCCTGAAGCTTTCTTT. Its protein product is CASSPVPPQGSPEAFF.

This clone was counted only a few times. The chain carries TRBV9 and TRBJ2-7; D gene ambiguous. In germline, CDR1 is SGDLS, CDR2 YYNGEE. The CDR3 loop spans 14 amino acids. V was clipped by 0 bases and J by 2 bases, with 9 bases between them. For the CDR3, the DNA is TGTGCCAGCAGCGTAGCGGGCAGTACCTACGAGCAGTACTTC. Translated: CASSVAGSTYEQYF.

This rearrangement joins TRBV5-4 to TRBJ1-2, with 8 bases matching TRBD1. Germline CDR1 is SGHNT and CDR2 is YYREEE (reference sequence). The ends lost 3 bases at V and 4 bases at J; junction bases unmatched: 5. The CDR3 loop spans 14 amino acids. The CDR3, as DNA: TGTGCCAGCAGCTCCGGGACAGGAGGCTATGGCTACACCTTC. Its translation: CASSSGTGGYGYTF. The full variable domain, its missing parts supplied by reference TRBV5-4 and TRBJ1-2, is ETGVTQSPTHLIKTRGQQVTLRCSSQSGHNTVSWYQQALGQGPQFIFQYYREEENGRGNFPPRFSGLQFPNYSSELNVNALELDDSALYLCASSSGTGGYGYTFGSGTRLTVV.

This chain uses TRBV9 with TRBJ2-3; 10 nucleotides match TRBD2. The CDR3 has 15 amino acids. The V and J ends lost 4 bases and 6 bases, in that order; junction bases with no gene match: 8. From germline, CDR1 is SGDLS and CDR2 YYNGEE. DNA for the CDR3: TGTGCCAGCAGCCCGAGCGGGGGGGCCTATGATACGCAGTATTTT. Its translation: CASSPSGGAYDTQYF.

The chain is built from TRBV9 and TRBJ2-1; TRBD1 might be the D (5 bases). Per the germline V gene, CDR1 is SGDLS and CDR2 is YYNGEE. Between the trimmed V and J ends, which lost 4 bases and 0 bases, there was a span of 14 bases. The CDR3 contains 16 residues. The CDR3 reads CASSPEWTSSYNEQFF. In DNA form, the CDR3 reads TGTGCCAGCAGCCCGGAGTGGACAAGCTCCTACAATGAGCAGTTCTTC. Supplemented by reference TRBV9 and TRBJ2-1, the full variable domain reads DSGVTQTPKHLITATGQRVTLRCSPRSGDLSVYWYQQSLDQGLQFLIQYYNGEERAKGNILERFSAQQFPDLHSELNLSSLELGDSALYFCASSPEWTSSYNEQFFGPGTRLTVL.

V is TRBV30 and J is TRBJ1-2; TRBD1 agrees at 7 bases. Losses at the gene ends were 2 bases for V and 4 bases for J; bases not matched to a gene: 7. The CDR3 covers 14 residues. Germline V gene data show CDR1 as GTSNPN and CDR2 as SVGIG (reference sequence). CDR3 DNA: TGTGCCTGGAGTAGGGGGCGAGTCCCCTATGGCTACACCTTC. This encodes CAWSRGRVPYGYTF.

The genes are TRBV6-1 and TRBJ1-1, with D tentatively TRBD1 (6 bases). V lost 1 base and J 4 bases, leaving 10 bases between the germline ends. Germline-derived CDR1 and CDR2 are MNHNS and SASEGT. This CDR3 region has 14 residues. CDR3 nucleotide sequence: TGTGCCAGCAGTGAAGAGGGGGGGGGCACTGAAGCTTTCTTT. Translating it yields CASSEEGGGTEAFF.

V gene TRBV11-3 combines with J gene TRBJ1-1; a weak D match, TRBD1 (5 bases). The CDR3 covers 13 residues. Germline assignment: CDR1 SGHNT and CDR2 YENEEA. Trimming cost V 3 bases and J 5 bases, with 10 bases left between them. The DNA of the CDR3 is TGTGCCAGCAGCTTCAGGGTAGAGACTGAAGCTTTCTTT. Residues: CASSFRVETEAFF.

The genes are TRBV7-9 and TRBJ1-6; D is unclear. V lost 10 bases, J lost 9 bases, and 16 bases lay in between. The germline V gene has CDR1 SEHNR and CDR2 FQNEAQ (reference sequence). The CDR3 contains 13 residues. The CDR3 loop reads CATRFGDRSPLHF. For the CDR3, the DNA is TGTGCCACCCGTTTCGGGGATCGTTCACCCCTCCACTTT.

V and J are TRBV30 and TRBJ2-7, with TRBD1 matching over 7 bases. CDR1 GTSNPN and CDR2 SVGIG come from the germline V gene (reference sequence). V dropped 1 base and J dropped 12; count of bases not matched to a gene: 6. The CDR3 is 11 amino acids. The CDR3: CAWSGGGMVYF. The CDR3, as DNA: TGTGCCTGGAGTGGAGGGGGCATGGTGTACTTC.

In this sample, this clone turned up once. V is TRBV19 and J is TRBJ1-4; D not certain. Trimming took off 5 bases at V and 8 bases at J, with 12 bases between the two ends. The CDR3 contains 13 residues. From germline, CDR1 is LNHDA and CDR2 SQIVND (reference sequence). The CDR3 is CASSSGVDEKLFF. In DNA, the CDR3 is TGTGCCAGTAGTTCCGGGGTAGACGAAAAACTGTTTTTT. The full variable domain, its missing parts supplied by reference TRBV19 and TRBJ1-4, is DGGITQSPKYLFRKEGQNVTLSCEQNLNHDAMYWYRQDPGQGLRLIYYSQIVNDFQKGDIAEGYSVSREKKESFPLTVTSAQKNPTAFYLCASSSGVDEKLFFGSGTQLSVL.

The V gene is TRBV18, the J gene TRBJ2-7; 10 nucleotides agree with TRBD1. The CDR3 loop spans 14 amino acids. The ends lost 3 bases at V and 6 bases at J; junction bases unmatched: 5. CDR1 and CDR2 from the germline V gene are KGHSH and LQKENI. The CDR3 region has the DNA TGTGCCAGCTCACCCCGACAGGGGGCGGGCGAGCAGTACTTC. It yields the protein CASSPRQGAGEQYF.

The chain links TRBV18 to TRBJ2-7; D may be TRBD1 or TRBD2 (5 bases each). CDR3 length: 14 amino acids. The V gene's germline CDR1 is KGHSH and CDR2 LQKENI. V lost 3 bases, J lost 0 bases, and 9 bases lay in between. The CDR3 region is CASSPQGVSYEQYF. CDR3 nucleotide sequence: TGTGCCAGCTCACCGCAGGGAGTCTCCTACGAGCAGTACTTC.

V gene TRBV7-6 combines with J gene TRBJ2-7, with 7 positions matching TRBD2. From germline, CDR1 is SGHVS and CDR2 FNYEAQ. This CDR3 region has 15 residues. Losses at the gene ends were 3 bases for V and 0 bases for J; bases not matched to a gene: 5. The CDR3 DNA is TGTGCCAGCAGCTTTAGAGCGGGGTCCTCCTACGAGCAGTACTTC. This codes for CASSFRAGSSYEQYF. The full variable domain, its missing parts supplied by reference TRBV7-6 and TRBJ2-7, is GAGVSQSPRYKVTKRGQDVALRCDPISGHVSLYWYRQALGQGPEFLTYFNYEAQQDKSGLPNDRFSAERPEGSISTLTIQRTEQRDSAMYRCASSFRAGSSYEQYFGPGTRLTVT.